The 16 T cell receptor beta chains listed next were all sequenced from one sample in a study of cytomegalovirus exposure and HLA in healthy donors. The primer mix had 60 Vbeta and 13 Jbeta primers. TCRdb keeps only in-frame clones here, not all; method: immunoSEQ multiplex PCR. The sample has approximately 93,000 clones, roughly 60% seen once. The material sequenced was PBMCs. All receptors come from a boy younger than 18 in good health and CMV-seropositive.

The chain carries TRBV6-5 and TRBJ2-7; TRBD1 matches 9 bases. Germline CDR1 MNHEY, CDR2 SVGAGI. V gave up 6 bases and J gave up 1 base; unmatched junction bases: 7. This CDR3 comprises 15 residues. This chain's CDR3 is CASSRDRELSYEQYF. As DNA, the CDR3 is TGTGCCAGCAGCCGGGACAGGGAACTATCCTACGAGCAGTACTTC.

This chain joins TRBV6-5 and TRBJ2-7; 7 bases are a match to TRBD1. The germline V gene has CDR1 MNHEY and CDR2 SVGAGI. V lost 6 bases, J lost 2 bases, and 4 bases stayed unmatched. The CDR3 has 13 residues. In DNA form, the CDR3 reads TGTGCCAGCAGCCGACAGGGAACCTACGAGCAGTACTTC. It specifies CASSRQGTYEQYF.

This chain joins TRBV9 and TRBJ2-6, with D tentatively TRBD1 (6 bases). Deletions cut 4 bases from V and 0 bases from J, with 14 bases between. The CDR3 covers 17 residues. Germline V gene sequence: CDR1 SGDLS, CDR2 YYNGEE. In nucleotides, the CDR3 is TGTGCCAGCAGCTCCGGACAGAGTAGCTCTGGGGCCAACGTCCTGACTTTC. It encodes CASSSGQSSSGANVLTF. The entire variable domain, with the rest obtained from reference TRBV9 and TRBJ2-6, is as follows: DSGVTQTPKHLITATGQRVTLRCSPRSGDLSVYWYQQSLDQGLQFLIQYYNGEERAKGNILERFSAQQFPDLHSELNLSSLELGDSALYFCASSSGQSSSGANVLTFGAGSRLTVL.

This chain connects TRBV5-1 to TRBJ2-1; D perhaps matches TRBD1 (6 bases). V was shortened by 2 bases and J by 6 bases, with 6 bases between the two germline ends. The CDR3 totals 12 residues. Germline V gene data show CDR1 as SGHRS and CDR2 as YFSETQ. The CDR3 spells CASSLQGNEQFF. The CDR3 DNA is TGCGCCAGCAGCTTACAGGGCAATGAGCAGTTCTTC. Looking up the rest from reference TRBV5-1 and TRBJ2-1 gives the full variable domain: KAGVTQTPRYLIKTRGQQVTLSCSPISGHRSVSWYQQTPGQGLQFLFEYFSETQRNKGNFPGRFSGRQFSNSRSEMNVSTLELGDSALYLCASSLQGNEQFFGPGTRLTVL.

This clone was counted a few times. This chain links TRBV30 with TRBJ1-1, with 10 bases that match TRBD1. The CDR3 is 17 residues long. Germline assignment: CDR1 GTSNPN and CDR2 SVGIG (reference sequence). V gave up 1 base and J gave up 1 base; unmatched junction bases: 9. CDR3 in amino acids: CAWSAWGTGVKNTEAFF. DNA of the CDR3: TGTGCCTGGAGTGCATGGGGGACAGGGGTTAAGAACACTGAAGCTTTCTTT.

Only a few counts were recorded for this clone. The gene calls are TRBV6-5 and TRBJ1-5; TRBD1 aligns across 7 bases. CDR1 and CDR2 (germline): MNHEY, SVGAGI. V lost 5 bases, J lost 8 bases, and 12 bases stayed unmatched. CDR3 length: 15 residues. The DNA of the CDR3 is TGTGCCAGCAGTACAGGGGAGTCGTTGATAGAGCCCCAGCATTTT. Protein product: CASSTGESLIEPQHF.

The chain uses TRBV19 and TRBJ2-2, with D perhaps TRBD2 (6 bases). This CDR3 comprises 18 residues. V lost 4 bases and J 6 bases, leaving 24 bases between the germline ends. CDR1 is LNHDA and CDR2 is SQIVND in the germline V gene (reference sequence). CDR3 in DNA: TGTGCCAGTAGTACGGATTACCTCGACTCTTCGGGGGCCGGGGAGCTGTTTTTT. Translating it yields CASSTDYLDSSGAGELFF.

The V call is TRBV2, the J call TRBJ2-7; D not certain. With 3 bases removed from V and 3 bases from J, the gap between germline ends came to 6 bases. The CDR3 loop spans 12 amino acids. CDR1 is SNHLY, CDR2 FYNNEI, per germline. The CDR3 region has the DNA TGTGCCAGCAGTGACAGAAGCTACGAGCAGTACTTC. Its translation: CASSDRSYEQYF.

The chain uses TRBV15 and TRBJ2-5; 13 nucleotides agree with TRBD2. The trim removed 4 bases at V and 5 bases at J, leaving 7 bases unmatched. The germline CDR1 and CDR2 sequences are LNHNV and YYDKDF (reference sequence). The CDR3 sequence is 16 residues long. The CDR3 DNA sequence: TGTGCCACCAGCAAACCGGGACTAGCGGGAAAGGAGACCCAGTACTTC. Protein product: CATSKPGLAGKETQYF.

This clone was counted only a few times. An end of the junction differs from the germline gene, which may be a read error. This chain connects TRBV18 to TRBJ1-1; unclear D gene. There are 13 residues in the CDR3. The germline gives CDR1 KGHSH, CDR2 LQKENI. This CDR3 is CASSPDMNAEAFF. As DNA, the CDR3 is TGTGCCAGCTCACCAGACATGAACGCTGAAGCTTTCTTT.

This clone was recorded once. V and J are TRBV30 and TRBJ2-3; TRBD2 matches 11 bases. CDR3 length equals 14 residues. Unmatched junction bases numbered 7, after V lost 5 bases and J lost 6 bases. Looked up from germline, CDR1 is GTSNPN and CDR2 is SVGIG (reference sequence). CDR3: CAWVLAGVRDTQYF. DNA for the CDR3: TGTGCCTGGGTACTAGCGGGAGTTAGGGATACGCAGTATTTT.

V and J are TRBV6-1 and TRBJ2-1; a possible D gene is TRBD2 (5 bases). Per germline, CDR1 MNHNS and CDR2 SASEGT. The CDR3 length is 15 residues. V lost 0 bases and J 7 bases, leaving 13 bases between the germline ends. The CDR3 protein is CASSEAFTSRNEQFF. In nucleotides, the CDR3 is TGTGCCAGCAGTGAAGCATTTACTAGTAGAAATGAGCAGTTCTTC.

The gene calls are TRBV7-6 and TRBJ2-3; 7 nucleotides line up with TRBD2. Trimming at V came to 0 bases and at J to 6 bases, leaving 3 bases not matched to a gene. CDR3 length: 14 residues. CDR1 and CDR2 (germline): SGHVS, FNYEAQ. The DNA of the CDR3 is TGTGCCAGCAGCTTAGCTCCTAGCGGTGATACGCAGTATTTT. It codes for CASSLAPSGDTQYF.

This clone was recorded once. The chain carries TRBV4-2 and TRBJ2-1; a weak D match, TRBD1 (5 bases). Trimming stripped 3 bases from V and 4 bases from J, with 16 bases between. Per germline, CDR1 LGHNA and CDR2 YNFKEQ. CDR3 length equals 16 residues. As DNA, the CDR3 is TGTGCCAGCAGCCAGTCCGGTGGCAGGGCTTACAATGAGCAGTTCTTC. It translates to CASSQSGGRAYNEQFF.

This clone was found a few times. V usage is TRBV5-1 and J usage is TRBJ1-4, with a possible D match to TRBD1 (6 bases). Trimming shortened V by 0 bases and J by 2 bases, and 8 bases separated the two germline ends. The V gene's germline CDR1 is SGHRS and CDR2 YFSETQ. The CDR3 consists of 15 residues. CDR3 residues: CASSLARGTNEKLFF. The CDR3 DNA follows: TGCGCCAGCAGCTTGGCGAGGGGGACTAATGAAAAACTGTTTTTT. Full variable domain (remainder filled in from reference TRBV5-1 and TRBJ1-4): KAGVTQTPRYLIKTRGQQVTLSCSPISGHRSVSWYQQTPGQGLQFLFEYFSETQRNKGNFPGRFSGRQFSNSRSEMNVSTLELGDSALYLCASSLARGTNEKLFFGSGTQLSVL.

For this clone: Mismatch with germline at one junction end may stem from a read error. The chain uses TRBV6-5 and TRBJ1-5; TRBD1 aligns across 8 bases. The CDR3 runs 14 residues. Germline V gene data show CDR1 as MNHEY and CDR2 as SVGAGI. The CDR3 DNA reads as TGTGCCAGCAGTAACGACAGGGGTGTTCAGCCCCAGAATTTT. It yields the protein CASSNDRGVQPQNF.